This T cell receptor beta chain was captured in a study of response to subunit inactivated influenza vaccine. Study findings and constraints: With each seasonal influenza vaccination, the authors suggested, few new T cells are recruited.

In this sample, this clonotype turned up many times. Its antigen is currently unknown. J gave up 4 bases and V 10 bases, and 4 bases lay outside the gene matches. CDR3 length: 12 residues. From the RT-PCR reads, TCRdb called clonotypes with MiXCR, one entry per CDR3 protein. This table holds more than 700,000 distinct CDR3 sequences, approximately 21% found once. This TCR came from a man aged 45 to 65 who received an inactivated influenza vaccine. The chain carries TRBV12-3 or TRBV12-4 and TRBJ1-5; 7 nucleotides match TRBD1. The source material was PBMCs from blood, sampled 5 days after vaccination. The CDR3 nucleotides are TGTGCCATCCAACAGGGGAATCAGCCCCAGCATTTT. Translating it yields CAIQQGNQPQHF.